A single sample is the source of the 8 T cell receptor beta chains below, sequenced in a study of blood T cell repertoires in COVID-19. Using immunoSEQ multiplex PCR, the repertoire was profiled, and TCRdb retains in-frame clones only, with some absent. The table records about 290,000 clones, about 85% of them present only once. The sample comprised peripheral blood. The receptors stem from a woman aged 45-65 years with active or convalescent COVID-19.

The chain carries TRBV9 and TRBJ2-2; D gene ambiguous. There are 16 residues in the CDR3. Germline V gene data show CDR1 as SGDLS and CDR2 as YYNGEE. V dropped 0 bases and J dropped 2 bases, with 11 bases sitting between them. In nucleotides, the CDR3 is TGTGCCAGCAGCGTAGTATGGGCAACTAACACCGGGGAGCTGTTTTTT. This translates into CASSVVWATNTGELFF. Full variable domain (missing parts from reference TRBV9 and TRBJ2-2): DSGVTQTPKHLITATGQRVTLRCSPRSGDLSVYWYQQSLDQGLQFLIQYYNGEERAKGNILERFSAQQFPDLHSELNLSSLELGDSALYFCASSVVWATNTGELFFGEGSRLTVL.

The V call is TRBV5-1, the J call TRBJ2-7; 12 nucleotides align to TRBD1. After removal of 0 bases from V and 6 bases from J, the junction contained 13 bases not matched to a gene. Germline loops: CDR1 SGHRS, CDR2 YFSETQ. This CDR3 contains 18 residues. Here the CDR3 reads CASSLGDRGQPSGGEQYF. CDR3 DNA: TGCGCCAGCAGCTTGGGGGACAGGGGGCAGCCCTCCGGTGGCGAGCAGTACTTC.

The rearrangement joins TRBV20-1 to TRBJ1-1; D remains unclear. CDR1 DFQATT and CDR2 SNEGSKA come from the germline V gene (reference sequence). The CDR3 is 9 residues long. The chain's CDR3 is CREGEGAFF. The CDR3 region has the DNA TGCAGGGAGGGAGAAGGAGCTTTCTTT.

The chain couples TRBV11-2 to TRBJ2-3; D is ambiguous. The germline V gene encodes CDR1 SGHAT and CDR2 FQNNGV. The CDR3 extends over 13 amino acids. V shed 7 bases and J shed 5 bases, with 13 bases lying between them. The CDR3 nucleotides read TGTGCCAGCACCAACAATCGAAGAGATACGCAGTATTTT. As protein: CASTNNRRDTQYF.

The CDR3 sequence: CASSSDSLNEAFF. CDR3 coding DNA: TGCGCCAGCAGCTCGGACAGTTTGAATGAAGCTTTCTTT. This rearrangement joins TRBV5-1 to TRBJ1-1; tentatively, D is TRBD1 (6 bases). The CDR3 sequence is 13 residues long. Looked up from germline, CDR1 is SGHRS and CDR2 is YFSETQ. V lost 3 bases to trimming and J lost 7 bases, with 13 bases between them.

The chain employs TRBV12-3 or TRBV12-4 and TRBJ1-4, with 7 bases fitting TRBD1. This CDR3 spans 13 amino acids. With 5 bases clipped from V and 8 bases from J, the junction kept 5 bases outside the gene matches. The CDR3 DNA reads TGTGCCAGCAGTCCCCACAGGGGCGAAAAACTGTTTTTT. This sequence encodes CASSPHRGEKLFF.

This clone was seen more than once but under ten times. The chain employs TRBV12-5 and TRBJ1-2; 9 bases are shared with TRBD1. V lost 0 bases, J lost 6 bases, and 2 bases stayed unmatched. Germline CDR1 reads LGHNT; CDR2 reads FRNRAP. The CDR3 runs 14 residues. For the CDR3, the DNA is TGTGCTAGTGGTTTGGTACAGGGGGCCCATGGCTACACCTTC. Translated: CASGLVQGAHGYTF. The full variable domain, with the rest looked up from reference TRBV12-5 and TRBJ1-2, is DARVTQTPRHKVTEMGQEVTMRCQPILGHNTVFWYRQTMMQGLELLAYFRNRAPLDDSGMPKDRFSAEMPDATLATLKIQPSEPRDSAVYFCASGLVQGAHGYTFGSGTRLTVV.

This chain joins TRBV4-1 and TRBJ2-2, with D tentatively TRBD2 (5 bases). CDR1 and CDR2 from the germline V gene are MGHRA and YSYEKL. The V end lost 3 bases, the J end lost 2 bases, and 16 bases lay between the germline ends. The CDR3 totals 17 residues. CDR3 protein: CASSHQVEGLNTGELFF. For the CDR3, the DNA is TGCGCCAGCAGCCACCAAGTAGAGGGATTAAACACCGGGGAGCTGTTTTTT.